This T cell receptor beta chain stems from a study of STAT5B mutations in CD4+ large granular lymphocyte leukemia. Study outcomes and limitations: CD4-sorted patient repertoires seemed more clonal than healthy CD4+ repertoires.

Trimming took 0 bases from V and 7 from J; bases not matched to a gene: 5. CDR1 SGHRS and CDR2 YFSETQ come from the germline V gene. The CDR3 is made up of 16 amino acids. Generated by immunoSEQ multiplex PCR, the TCRdb table keeps only in-frame clones and is missing some. The sample shows around 29,000 clones, around 80% of them seen only once. Healthy controls were blood donor buffy coats. For this clone: Its antigen is not identified.

The specimen was CD4+ T cells from blood buffy coats. The clonotype comes from a human donor in good health. This chain connects TRBV5-1 to TRBJ1-4; the match to TRBD1 covers 11 bases. The CDR3 sequence is CASSLGGDRGSEKLFF. For the CDR3, the DNA is TGCGCCAGCAGCTTGGGGGGGGACAGGGGGAGTGAAAAACTGTTTTTT.